Listed here are 24 T cell receptor beta chains from one sample, sequenced in a study of T-cell reconstitution after alpha-beta-depleted transplantation in children listed by TCRdb under 2016. The library was generated by PCR. The run used an Illumina HiSeq 2500. TCR libraries were prepared with molecular barcoding, using unique molecular identifiers to normalize TCRbeta repertoire quantification. TCRdb handled the public reads itself, with Q25 trimming in fastp and clone calling in MiXCR, and kept productive beta chains. Entries that share a CDR3 protein sequence are merged under the most common genes and DNA. The sample profile shows some 70,000 distinct CDR3 sequences; 4.9% of them were found once. Under 20% of the sample is held by the ten biggest clonotypes. The treatment or condition label here, explained by the study, means: allogeneic hematopoietic cell transplantation with graft depleted of TCRalphabeta T cells and CD19 B cells.

The sequencing used PBMCs, mostly from graft donor cells, collected 180 days after TCRalphabeta/CD19-depleted stem cell transplant. These receptors originate from a boy younger than two who had a stem cell transplant for acute myeloid leukemia, so the T cells may come from the graft donor.

The sample holds many counts of this clonotype. J is TRBJ1-5 and V is TRBV11-1, with 7 bases fitting TRBD1. The CDR3 runs 19 residues. Trimming removed 0 bases from V and 6 bases from J; junction bases left unmatched: 17. Germline V CDR1 and CDR2: SGHAT, FQDESV (reference sequence). DNA of the CDR3: TGTGCCAGCAGCTTAGCAGGGGGCGCCGACAATTTGGTAGGTCAGCCCCAGCATTTT. Translated, it gives CASSLAGGADNLVGQPQHF.

This clonotype was seen ten or more times. The chain links TRBV5-1 to TRBJ1-1; possibly TRBD1 for D (5 bases). This CDR3 is built from 16 residues. Trimming cost V 3 bases and J 1 base, with 16 bases left between them. CDR1 SGHRS and CDR2 YFSETQ come from the germline V gene. The CDR3 loop reads CASSSLAGMGNTEAFF. The CDR3 nucleotides are TGCGCCAGCAGCTCATTGGCAGGGATGGGGAACACTGAAGCTTTCTTT.

This clonotype was picked up many times. The V call is TRBV5-1, the J call TRBJ1-6; D might be TRBD1 (5 bases). The germline V gene has CDR1 SGHRS and CDR2 YFSETQ. The V gene lost 4 bases and the J gene lost 5 bases, with 16 bases spanning the gap. The CDR3 length is 16 residues. The CDR3 sequence: CASSHLRQGNNSPLHF. The CDR3, as DNA: TGCGCCAGCAGCCACCTCCGGCAGGGCAATAATTCACCCCTCCACTTT.

This clonotype was observed at least ten times. The rearrangement uses TRBV7-2 and TRBJ1-2; 10 nucleotides align to TRBD1. V was clipped by 2 bases and J by 4 bases; unmatched bases: 4. Germline V gene sequence: CDR1 SGHTA, CDR2 FQGNSA. The CDR3 covers 15 residues. The CDR3 spells CASSLRGQGSYGYTF. CDR3 nucleotide sequence: TGTGCCAGCAGCTTAAGGGGACAGGGGAGCTATGGCTACACCTTC.

This clonotype was recorded many times. The CDR3 sequence: CSAPTESNTEAFF. In nucleotides, the CDR3 is TGCAGTGCCCCGACAGAGTCGAACACTGAAGCTTTCTTT. The genes are TRBV20-1 and TRBJ1-1; possibly TRBD1 for D (5 bases). CDR3 length: 13 residues. V lost 6 bases and J lost 1, with 12 bases in between. CDR1 is DFQATT and CDR2 is SNEGSKA in the germline V gene (reference sequence).

The genes are TRBV19 and TRBJ2-2, with 8 positions matching TRBD2. The CDR3 has 15 residues. The V segment lost 5 bases and the J segment 5 bases; nucleotides outside the gene matches: 7. The germline V gene encodes CDR1 LNHDA and CDR2 SQIVND (reference sequence). The DNA of the CDR3 is TGTGCCAGTAGTCTGGTCGGGAGGGGGACCGGGGAGCTGTTTTTT. It yields the protein CASSLVGRGTGELFF.

In this sample, this clonotype turned up many times. The chain recombines TRBV4-3 with TRBJ1-2; TRBD1 might be the D (5 bases). This CDR3 region has 16 residues. Germline CDR1 and CDR2: LGHNA and YSLEER. Between the trimmed V and J ends, which lost 0 bases and 2 bases, there was a span of 13 bases. The CDR3 nucleotides are TGCGCCAGCAGCCAAGATCAGGGAGGGCCCAACTATGGCTACACCTTC. Translating gives CASSQDQGGPNYGYTF.

This clonotype was recorded at least ten times. The chain recombines TRBV5-1 with TRBJ2-3, with 7 bases lining up with TRBD1. This CDR3 has 16 amino acids. Per the germline V gene, CDR1 is SGHRS and CDR2 is YFSETQ. V dropped 1 base and J dropped 4; count of bases not matched to a gene: 9. The CDR3 sequence is CASSLLRQGHPDTQYF. CDR3 coding DNA: TGCGCCAGCAGCTTGCTTCGACAGGGACACCCAGATACGCAGTATTTT.

This clonotype was observed at least ten times. This chain joins TRBV20-1 and TRBJ2-4; 9 bases align to TRBD1. Germline loops: CDR1 DFQATT, CDR2 SNEGSKA (reference sequence). V was pared by 8 bases and J by 4 bases, with 6 bases of the junction left unmatched. The CDR3 runs 13 residues. CDR3 nucleotide sequence: TGCAGTACCCCCGGGACAGGGAAAAACATTCAGTACTTC. Translation: CSTPGTGKNIQYF.

This clonotype was picked up many times. The chain uses TRBV7-2 and TRBJ2-7; 7 bases align to TRBD1. Germline loops: CDR1 SGHTA, CDR2 FQGNSA. V trimming: 5 bases; J trimming: 5 bases; junction bases outside the gene matches: 6. The CDR3 loop spans 13 amino acids. Written as DNA, the CDR3 is TGTGCCAGCAGCCCAGAAGGGACAGACGAGCAGTACTTC. It specifies CASSPEGTDEQYF.

This clonotype showed up many times. The V call is TRBV4-3, the J call TRBJ1-6; a weak D match, TRBD1 (6 bases). The CDR3 extends over 18 amino acids. V was cut by 1 base and J by 9 bases, with 22 bases left in between. CDR1 is LGHNA, CDR2 YSLEER, per germline. CDR3 sequence: CASSQVEILGHPFSPLHF. The CDR3 DNA reads TGCGCCAGCAGCCAAGTTGAGATTTTGGGACACCCATTTTCACCCCTCCACTTT.

This clonotype was found many times. The chain is built from TRBV27 and TRBJ1-2; D uncertain. Trimming left V 2 bases short and J 2 bases short, with 6 bases between. The CDR3 has 13 amino acids. Germline V gives CDR1 MNHEY, CDR2 SMNVEV (reference sequence). Here the CDR3 DNA reads TGTGCCAGCAGTTTAAGCCGGAACTATGGCTACACCTTC. Residues: CASSLSRNYGYTF.

At least ten counts were recorded for this clonotype. This chain links TRBV20-1 with TRBJ2-1, with TRBD2 identical over 14 bases. The CDR3 is 15 amino acids. The germline V gene has CDR1 DFQATT and CDR2 SNEGSKA (reference sequence). The V gene end was trimmed by 5 bases and the J gene end by 9 bases; junction bases not matched to a gene: 9. CDR3 loop: CSAFPSGTSGGEQFF. The CDR3 DNA reads TGCAGTGCTTTCCCATCCGGGACTAGCGGGGGTGAGCAGTTCTTC.

Turning to this clonotype: One base away lies a much larger clone, so this may be a sequencing read error. The CDR3 region has the DNA TGTGCCCGCACCCCGGTCGTGGGCAGAAAAAGCGCCTACACTGAAGCTTTCTTT. Translated, it gives CARTPVVGRKSAYTEAFF. This sequence joins TRBV7-8 and TRBJ1-1; D remains unclear. V lost 11 bases and J 3 bases, leaving 31 bases between the germline ends. This CDR3 is 18 amino acids long. Germline V gene sequence: CDR1 SGHVS, CDR2 FQNEAQ.

This clonotype was counted at least ten times. The chain is built from TRBV4-3 and TRBJ2-1; D gene unclear. The CDR3 sequence is 15 residues long. The germline V gene encodes CDR1 LGHNA and CDR2 YSLEER. V gave up 0 bases and J gave up 9 bases, with 15 bases separating them. CDR3 DNA sequence: TGCGCCAGCAGCCAAGATTTGGCTACGCAAGGTGAGCAGTTCTTC. This sequence encodes CASSQDLATQGEQFF.

This clonotype occurred many times. This chain links TRBV2 with TRBJ2-3; D possibly corresponds to TRBD1 (6 bases). CDR3 size: 18 residues. With 3 bases removed from V and 5 bases from J, the gap between germline ends came to 24 bases. Germline loops: CDR1 SNHLY, CDR2 FYNNEI. CDR3 sequence reads: CASSDADSHYPAGDTQYF. The CDR3 coding sequence is TGTGCCAGCAGTGACGCGGACAGCCATTACCCCGCCGGAGATACGCAGTATTTT.

J is TRBJ2-2 and V is TRBV4-2, with a weak D call TRBD1 (5 bases). CDR1 is LGHNA, CDR2 YNFKEQ, per germline. CDR3 length: 17 residues. V lost 4 bases and J lost 9, with 24 bases in between. CDR3 region: CASSPQTQVVKHRELFF. DNA for the CDR3: TGTGCCAGCAGCCCCCAAACACAGGTAGTGAAGCACCGGGAGCTGTTTTTT.

This clonotype was found many times. The genes are TRBV28 and TRBJ2-7, with D unclear. Germline CDR1 is MDHEN and CDR2 is SYDVKM. CDR3 length: 13 residues. Trimming stripped 3 bases from V and 6 bases from J, with 12 bases between. In DNA, the CDR3 is TGTGCCAGCAGTTTCGGGTTGGGCCGCGAGCAGTACGTC. Its translation is CASSFGLGREQYV.

This clonotype was seen many times. V is TRBV15 and J is TRBJ1-3; D gene ambiguous. V was clipped by 0 bases and J by 4 bases, with 10 bases between them. CDR1 is LNHNV and CDR2 is YYDKDF in the germline V gene (reference sequence). The CDR3 is 15 amino acids. The CDR3 loop reads CATSRDPGGGNTIYF. CDR3 DNA sequence: TGTGCCACCAGCAGAGATCCGGGTGGAGGAAACACCATATATTTT.

This clonotype was found many times. The chain couples TRBV7-9 to TRBJ2-2; D is ambiguous. The CDR3 contains 13 residues. V lost 9 bases to trimming and J lost 0 bases, with 8 bases between them. CDR1 is SEHNR, CDR2 FQNEAQ, per germline (reference sequence). CDR3: CARTAPNTGELFF. Written as DNA, the CDR3 is TGTGCCAGAACTGCCCCGAACACCGGGGAGCTGTTTTTT.

The table lists this clonotype with many counts. This chain links TRBV12-3 or TRBV12-4 with TRBJ2-2; tentative D call: TRBD2 (6 bases). The CDR3 has 13 residues. V gave up 2 bases and J gave up 6 bases, with 7 bases separating them. The CDR3 spells CASSLWGAGELFF. In DNA form, the CDR3 reads TGTGCCAGCAGTTTATGGGGGGCCGGGGAGCTGTTTTTT.

This clonotype was seen only a few times. The V call is TRBV6-1, the J call TRBJ1-5; 9 bases fit TRBD1. This CDR3 has 16 amino acids. The germline gives CDR1 MNHNS, CDR2 SASEGT. Trimming at V came to 2 bases and at J to 9 bases, leaving 11 bases not matched to a gene. CDR3 DNA sequence: TGTGCCAGCAGTGAACTCCGGGACAGGGACCCCAGGCCCCAGCATTTT. It yields the protein CASSELRDRDPRPQHF.

This clonotype was seen many times. The genes are TRBV12-3 or TRBV12-4 and TRBJ2-4; 10 bases align to TRBD2. J lost 2 bases, V lost 7 bases, and 11 bases had no gene match. The CDR3 consists of 17 residues. The CDR3 region has the DNA TGTGCCAGCACCCTCGCAGCGGGGGGGCCTACCAAAAACATTCAGTACTTC. As protein: CASTLAAGGPTKNIQYF.

This clonotype was seen ten or more times. The rearrangement uses TRBV4-1 and TRBJ1-5; 8 bases agree with TRBD1. The V gene's germline CDR1 is MGHRA and CDR2 YSYEKL. CDR3 length equals 15 residues. The junction had 9 bases not matched to a gene; V was cut back by 7 bases and J by 4 bases. The CDR3 loop is CASTPTGARNQPQHF. DNA for the CDR3: TGCGCCAGCACTCCGACAGGGGCCAGGAATCAGCCCCAGCATTTT.